This T cell receptor beta chain was observed in a study of neurological immune-mediated disorders. V was clipped by 6 bases and J by 11 bases, with 17 bases between them. Germline V gene lookup returns CDR1 MNHEY and CDR2 SVGAGI. The CDR3 sequence is 13 residues long. From 15-18 subjects, over 170 million TCR-beta sequences were obtained in each sequencing run. TCRdb reprocessed the 5' RACE reads via MiXCR and lists one record per CDR3 protein. Here the sample spans tens of thousands of distinct CDR3 sequences, 3% to 4.5% being singletons. Study results and caveats: Private repertoires in all groups were suggested by the absence of shared CDR3 amino acid sequences among expanded clones across subjects. In HTLV-1-associated myelopathy, TCR clonal expansion was greatest, whereas multiple sclerosis had the least, falling below healthy controls.

A total of 2 million PBMCs stored at -80 degrees C provided the unsorted libraries. In this sample, this clonotype turned up many times. Its antigen is unknown. Sequenced material: PBMCs. The chain recombines TRBV6-5 with TRBJ1-5; tentatively, D is TRBD1 (6 bases). This TCR was recovered from a man younger than 40 with multiple sclerosis. The CDR3 loop reads CASRQGPLLSQHF. The CDR3 DNA reads TGTGCCAGCAGGCAGGGGCCGCTCTTATCCCAGCATTTT.